Listed here are 9 T cell receptor beta chains from one sample, sequenced in a study of shared clonotypes between healthy human individuals (dated by TCRdb to the early 2020s). Receptor amplification or capture employed the immunoSEQ multiplex PCR assay. TCRdb took over this immuneACCESS table, retaining in-frame rearrangements with V and J assigned. Such tables are incomplete; in checked studies, under half of the missing clones stem from an unresolved V gene, and the remainder is unexplained. The sample yields 2 million to 2.5 million clones; roughly 92% were counted once. The ten largest clones take up about 0.36% of the sample. The sequenced material came from naive CD4+ T cells from PBMCs. The cell subset or site label of this sample denotes: CD45RA+ positively selected. Receptors were obtained from a man aged 18 to 29 in good health. Some clones in this sample may be carry-over from other donors' samples.

A word on this clone: Other DNA sequences within the sample encode an identical CDR3. The rearrangement joins TRBV28 to TRBJ2-5, with D perhaps matching TRBD2 (5 bases). The CDR3 runs to 13 residues. Germline lookup yields CDR1 MDHEN and CDR2 SYDVKM. V shed 2 bases and J shed 5 bases, with 9 bases lying between them. Here the CDR3 reads CASSLRGIETQYF. The CDR3 bases are TGTGCCAGCAGTTTAAGAGGGATCGAGACCCAGTACTTC.

This clone came up once. Other DNA sequences within the sample encode an identical CDR3. The V and J genes are TRBV11-3 and TRBJ2-1, with 13 bases identical to TRBD2. From germline, CDR1 is SGHNT and CDR2 YENEEA. The CDR3 totals 15 residues. V trimming: 4 bases; J trimming: 5 bases; junction bases outside the gene matches: 2. The CDR3 coding sequence is TGTGCCAGCAGCTCTGGACTAGCGGGGGACAATGAGCAGTTCTTC. The encoded protein is CASSSGLAGDNEQFF.

The V gene is TRBV27, the J gene TRBJ2-7; 10 nucleotides align to TRBD2. The J segment lost 1 base and the V segment lost 3 bases, leaving 6 bases of the junction unmatched. CDR3 length: 16 amino acids. CDR1 and CDR2 from the germline V gene are MNHEY and SMNVEV (reference sequence). DNA of the CDR3: TGTGCCAGCAGTTTTTGGACTAGCGGAAATTCCTACGAGCAGTACTTC. It specifies CASSFWTSGNSYEQYF.

Comment on this clone: Other DNA variants within this sample encode the same CDR3. V and J are TRBV7-2 and TRBJ1-5; D perhaps matches TRBD1 (6 bases). V lost 3 bases, J lost 2 bases, and 8 bases lay in between. This CDR3 contains 14 residues. The germline V gene encodes CDR1 SGHTA and CDR2 FQGNSA. CDR3: CASSFRGGNQPQHF. As DNA, the CDR3 is TGTGCCAGCAGCTTCAGGGGTGGCAATCAGCCCCAGCATTTT.

This clone was counted once. The chain is built from TRBV7-3 and TRBJ2-3; 8 bases line up with TRBD2. Germline V gene lookup returns CDR1 SGHTA and CDR2 FQGTGA. With 5 bases clipped from V and 0 bases from J, the junction kept 16 bases outside the gene matches. The CDR3 totals 19 residues. The CDR3 loop is CASSDNAAGGPPSTDTQYF. In DNA form, the CDR3 reads TGTGCCAGCAGCGACAATGCGGCGGGAGGACCTCCGAGCACAGATACGCAGTATTTT.

The V call is TRBV9, the J call TRBJ2-2, with D unclear. The V gene lost 0 bases and the J gene lost 5 bases, with 8 bases spanning the gap. The germline gives CDR1 SGDLS, CDR2 YYNGEE. CDR3 size: 14 residues. CDR3 bases: TGTGCCAGCAGCGTAGCTTACCAGACCGGGGAGCTGTTTTTT. This codes for CASSVAYQTGELFF. Filled out from reference TRBV9 and TRBJ2-2, the complete variable domain reads DSGVTQTPKHLITATGQRVTLRCSPRSGDLSVYWYQQSLDQGLQFLIQYYNGEERAKGNILERFSAQQFPDLHSELNLSSLELGDSALYFCASSVAYQTGELFFGEGSRLTVL.

This clone appeared a single time. The genes are TRBV27 and TRBJ2-5; 9 bases fit TRBD1. The closer fit of TRBJ2-7 to the DNA end suggests the J call may be wrong. The CDR3 totals 16 residues. Germline V lookup: CDR1 MNHEY, CDR2 SMNVEV (reference sequence). CDR3 coding DNA: TGTGCCAGCAGTTCCATCCTCGCCGGGACAGGGTACGAGCAGTACTTC. This encodes CASSSILAGTGYEQYF.

This rearrangement joins TRBV5-3 to TRBJ2-2; 13 bases are a match to TRBD2. TRBV5-3 is classed as an ORF, of uncertain function. V gave up 0 bases and J gave up 6 bases; unmatched junction bases: 11. The CDR3 runs to 19 residues. The CDR3 region has the DNA TGTGCCAGAAGCTTGGAACTAGCGGGAGGGCCAGGGCCACCCGGGGAGCTGTTTTTT. This translates into CARSLELAGGPGPPGELFF.

The rearrangement joins TRBV5-1 to TRBJ2-1; TRBD1 matches at 9 bases. This CDR3 is 15 amino acids long. Germline V CDR1 and CDR2: SGHRS, YFSETQ. The V segment lost 4 bases and the J segment 2 bases; nucleotides outside the gene matches: 4. This chain's CDR3 is CASSGGQGPYNEQFF. The CDR3 DNA reads as TGCGCCAGCAGCGGGGGACAGGGCCCCTACAATGAGCAGTTCTTC. Complete variable domain (other parts from reference TRBV5-1 and TRBJ2-1): KAGVTQTPRYLIKTRGQQVTLSCSPISGHRSVSWYQQTPGQGLQFLFEYFSETQRNKGNFPGRFSGRQFSNSRSEMNVSTLELGDSALYLCASSGGQGPYNEQFFGPGTRLTVL.